Below are 12 T cell receptor beta chains sequenced from a single sample in a study of blood T cell repertoires in COVID-19. Assay used: immunoSEQ multiplex PCR; TCRdb lists only in-frame clones, some missing. The sample carries over 250,000 clones, over 75% recorded once. The material sequenced was peripheral blood. All receptors come from a human donor in a cohort sampled during active COVID-19.

The chain carries TRBV12-3 or TRBV12-4 and TRBJ1-4; TRBD1 might be the D (6 bases). Trimming cost V 5 bases and J 5 bases, with 9 bases left between them. The CDR3 contains 13 residues. The CDR3 protein is CASSQGKNEKLFF. The CDR3 DNA sequence: TGTGCCAGCAGTCAGGGGAAGAATGAAAAACTGTTTTTT.

DNA of the CDR3: TGTGCCAGCAGCGTAGGAGCCGGGACTAGCGGAGACAATGAGCAGTTCTTC. Amino acids: CASSVGAGTSGDNEQFF. V and J are TRBV7-7 and TRBJ2-1; 11 bases agree with TRBD2. Germline-derived CDR1 and CDR2 are SSHAT and FNYEAQ (reference sequence). The CDR3 contains 17 residues. V was clipped by 5 bases and J by 5 bases; unmatched bases: 11.

The CDR3 here is CASSQLWDRGNEKLFF. CDR3 DNA: TGCGCCAGCAGCCAATTATGGGACAGGGGTAATGAAAAACTGTTTTTT. The chain has TRBV4-1 and TRBJ1-4; 10 bases are shared with TRBD1. Germline trimming cut 2 bases from V and 4 bases from J; bases unmatched to any gene: 4. Germline V CDR1 and CDR2: MGHRA, YSYEKL. CDR3 length equals 16 residues.

This clone was counted only a few times. J is TRBJ2-7 and V is TRBV7-9, with D possibly being TRBD2 (6 bases). This CDR3 comprises 13 residues. The germline gives CDR1 SEHNR, CDR2 FQNEAQ (reference sequence). Deletions cut 5 bases from V and 3 bases from J, with 11 bases between. The CDR3 protein is CASSGGVVYEQYF. In DNA, the CDR3 is TGTGCCAGCAGCGGAGGGGTGGTCTACGAGCAGTACTTC. Full variable domain (rest looked up from reference TRBV7-9 and TRBJ2-7): DTGVSQNPRHKITKRGQNVTFRCDPISEHNRLYWYRQTLGQGPEFLTYFQNEAQLEKSRLLSDRFSAERPKGSFSTLEIQRTEQGDSAMYLCASSGGVVYEQYFGPGTRLTVT.

The chain has TRBV7-9 and TRBJ2-7, with D tentatively TRBD1 (5 bases). Germline loops: CDR1 SEHNR, CDR2 FQNEAQ (reference sequence). The CDR3 has 13 residues. Between the trimmed V and J ends, which lost 1 base and 6 bases, there was a span of 10 bases. The CDR3 bases are TGTGCCAGCAGCTTAGAAACAGGTTCCGAGCAGTACTTC. Translated: CASSLETGSEQYF.

The chain carries TRBV20-1 and TRBJ2-1; 9 bases fit TRBD2. Germline V CDR1 and CDR2: DFQATT, SNEGSKA (reference sequence). The junction had 0 bases not matched to a gene; V was cut back by 3 bases and J by 0 bases. This CDR3 has 14 amino acids. Here the CDR3 reads CSASSGSSYNEQFF. In DNA, the CDR3 is TGCAGTGCTAGTAGCGGGAGCTCCTACAATGAGCAGTTCTTC.

The rearrangement joins TRBV18 to TRBJ2-7, with D unclear. Trimming took 4 bases from V and 1 from J, leaving 5 bases between them. This CDR3 contains 12 residues. In germline, CDR1 is KGHSH, CDR2 LQKENI. The CDR3 sequence is CASSQQSYEQYF. CDR3 DNA: TGTGCCAGCTCACAACAATCCTACGAGCAGTACTTC.

This clone has just a few counts. This chain joins TRBV7-2 and TRBJ2-1; D is perhaps TRBD1 (5 bases). V was shortened by 3 bases and J by 6 bases, with 18 bases between the two germline ends. CDR1 is SGHTA and CDR2 is FQGNSA in the germline V gene. The CDR3 extends over 16 amino acids. The CDR3 spells CASSFPVQGQRNEQFF. DNA for the CDR3: TGTGCCAGCAGCTTCCCGGTTCAGGGTCAACGCAATGAGCAGTTCTTC.

The chain is built from TRBV4-2 and TRBJ2-7, with 9 bases identical to TRBD2. This CDR3 spans 16 amino acids. The germline V gene has CDR1 LGHNA and CDR2 YNFKEQ. J was trimmed by 3 bases and V by 3 bases; bases with no gene match: 9. In nucleotides, the CDR3 is TGTGCCAGCAGCCAGCCGCTAGCGGGAAGCAGCTACGAGCAGTACTTC. It yields the protein CASSQPLAGSSYEQYF.

The chain employs TRBV15 and TRBJ1-1; D gene uncertain. Looked up from germline, CDR1 is LNHNV and CDR2 is YYDKDF (reference sequence). The ends were cut back, 5 bases at V and 0 bases at J, with 13 bases in the middle. CDR3 size: 15 residues. CDR3 loop: CATSGWWEMNTEAFF. In nucleotides, the CDR3 is TGTGCCACCAGCGGCTGGTGGGAGATGAACACTGAAGCTTTCTTT.

This clone was seen a handful of times. V is TRBV7-9 and J is TRBJ2-1; weak D call: TRBD2 (5 bases). CDR3 length: 13 amino acids. The V gene lost 1 base and the J gene lost 10 bases, with 11 bases spanning the gap. From germline, CDR1 is SEHNR and CDR2 FQNEAQ (reference sequence). In DNA, the CDR3 is TGTGCCAGCAGCTTAGGACTACTTAGGGAGCAGTTCTTC. This codes for CASSLGLLREQFF.

The rearrangement links TRBV7-2 to TRBJ2-3; no clear D. With 4 bases removed from V and 5 bases from J, the gap between germline ends came to 10 bases. This CDR3 contains 13 residues. Germline V lookup: CDR1 SGHTA, CDR2 FQGNSA. CDR3 nucleotide sequence: TGTGCCAGCAGCTCTAACTCGGGAGATACGCAGTATTTT. It codes for CASSSNSGDTQYF.